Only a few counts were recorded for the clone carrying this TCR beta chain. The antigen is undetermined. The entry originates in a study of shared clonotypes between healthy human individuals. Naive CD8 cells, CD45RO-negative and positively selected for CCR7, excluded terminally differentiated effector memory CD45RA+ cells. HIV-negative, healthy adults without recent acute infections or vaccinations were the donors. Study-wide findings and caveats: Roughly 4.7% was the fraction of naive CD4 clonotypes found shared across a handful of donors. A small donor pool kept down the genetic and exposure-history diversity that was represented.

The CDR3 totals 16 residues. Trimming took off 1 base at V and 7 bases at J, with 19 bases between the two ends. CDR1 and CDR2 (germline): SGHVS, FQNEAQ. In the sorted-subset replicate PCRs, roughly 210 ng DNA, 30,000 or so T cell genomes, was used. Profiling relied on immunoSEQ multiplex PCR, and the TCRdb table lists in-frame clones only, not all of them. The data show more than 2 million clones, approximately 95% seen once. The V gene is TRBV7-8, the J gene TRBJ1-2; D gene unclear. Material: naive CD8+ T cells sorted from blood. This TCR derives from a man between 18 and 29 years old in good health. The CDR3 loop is CASSLEEVRRIGGYTF. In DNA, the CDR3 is TGTGCCAGCAGCTTAGAAGAAGTTCGCAGAATAGGTGGCTACACCTTC. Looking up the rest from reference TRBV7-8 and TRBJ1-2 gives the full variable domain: GAGVSQSPRYKVAKRGQDVALRCDPISGHVSLFWYQQALGQGPEFLTYFQNEAQLDKSGLPSDRFFAERPEGSVSTLKIQRTQQEDSAVYLCASSLEEVRRIGGYTFGSGTRLTVV.